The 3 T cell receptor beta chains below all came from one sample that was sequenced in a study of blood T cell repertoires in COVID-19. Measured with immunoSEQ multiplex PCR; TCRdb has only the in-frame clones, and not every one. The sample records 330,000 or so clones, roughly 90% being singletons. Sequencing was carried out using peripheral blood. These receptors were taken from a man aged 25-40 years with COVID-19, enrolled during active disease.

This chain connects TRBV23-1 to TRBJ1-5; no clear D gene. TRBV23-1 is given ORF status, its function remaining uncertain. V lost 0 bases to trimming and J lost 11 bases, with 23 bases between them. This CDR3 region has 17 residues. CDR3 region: CASSQSIGPRTPLAQHF. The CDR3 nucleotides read TGCGCCAGCAGTCAATCTATCGGACCTCGGACTCCCCTGGCCCAGCATTTT.

The DNA of the CDR3 is TGTGCCAGCACAAGGGCGGGGGGATATAATGAGCAGTTCTTC. Translated, it gives CASTRAGGYNEQFF. J is TRBJ2-1 and V is TRBV28; 8 bases are shared with TRBD2. Germline V gene sequence: CDR1 MDHEN, CDR2 SYDVKM. CDR3 size: 14 residues. Trimming took 7 bases from V and 7 from J; bases not matched to a gene: 9.

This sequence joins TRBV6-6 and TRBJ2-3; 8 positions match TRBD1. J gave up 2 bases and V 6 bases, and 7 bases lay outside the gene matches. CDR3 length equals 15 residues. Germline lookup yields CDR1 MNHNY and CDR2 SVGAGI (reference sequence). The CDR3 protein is CASRPTGGITDTQYF. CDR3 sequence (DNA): TGTGCCAGCAGACCTACAGGGGGGATCACAGATACGCAGTATTTT.